The 21 T cell receptor beta chains in this list originate from one sample, sequenced in a study of technical replicates of blood from a few donors. Sequencing used immunoSEQ multiplex PCR; TCRdb keeps in-frame clones, though not all of them. There are fewer than 90,000 clones in the sample; around 94% occur only once, and about 0.27% lies in the top ten. Sequencing input: T cells isolated from PBMCs. These TCRs come from a human donor in good health.

This chain joins TRBV5-1 and TRBJ2-5; 10 nucleotides line up with TRBD1. Losses at the gene ends were 0 bases for V and 3 bases for J; bases not matched to a gene: 2. The length of the CDR3 is 15 residues. CDR1 is SGHRS and CDR2 is YFSETQ in the germline V gene. The CDR3 nucleotides are TGCGCCAGCAGCTTGGCCGGACAGGGGGAAGAGACCCAGTACTTC. This codes for CASSLAGQGEETQYF.

Only one count was recorded for this clone. The chain has TRBV9 and TRBJ2-1; the D is unclear. V gave up 0 bases and J gave up 4 bases, with 11 bases separating them. This CDR3 comprises 15 residues. CDR1 is SGDLS and CDR2 is YYNGEE in the germline V gene. CDR3 protein: CASSVGANFYNEQFF. The CDR3 nucleotides are TGTGCCAGCAGCGTAGGGGCAAACTTTTACAATGAGCAGTTCTTC.

This clone was detected only once. The chain carries TRBV7-9 and TRBJ2-1; 7 bases agree with TRBD2. Per germline, CDR1 SEHNR and CDR2 FQNEAQ (reference sequence). V shed 1 base and J 6 bases; nucleotides not matched to a gene: 6. This CDR3 region has 15 residues. This chain's CDR3 is CASSLGPGGSNEQFF. The CDR3, as DNA: TGTGCCAGCAGCTTAGGGCCGGGGGGATCCAATGAGCAGTTCTTC.

The rearrangement links TRBV14 to TRBJ2-7; a weak D match, TRBD1 (5 bases). Trimming shortened V by 4 bases and J by 3 bases, and 13 bases separated the two germline ends. The CDR3 spans 14 residues. The germline gives CDR1 SGHDN, CDR2 FVKESK. CDR3 nucleotide sequence: TGTGCCAGCAGCCCCCCGGACAACCACTACGAGCAGTACTTC. This gives the protein CASSPPDNHYEQYF.

The chain combines TRBV10-3 with TRBJ1-5; D possibly corresponds to TRBD1 (5 bases). Germline values: CDR1 ENHRY, CDR2 SYGVKD. The CDR3 consists of 14 residues. V lost 2 bases, J lost 3 bases, and 8 bases lay in between. The CDR3 region has the DNA TGTGCCATCAGTGAGCCGGGGGTCAATCAGCCCCAGCATTTT. Amino acid sequence: CAISEPGVNQPQHF.

This chain uses TRBV5-1 with TRBJ1-6; 8 nucleotides align to TRBD1. Germline CDR1 is SGHRS and CDR2 is YFSETQ. CDR3 length equals 15 residues. Unmatched junction bases numbered 4, after V lost 4 bases and J lost 4 bases. As DNA, the CDR3 is TGCGCCAGCAGCCTCGGACAGGGTTATAATTCACCCCTCCACTTT. As protein: CASSLGQGYNSPLHF.

This chain links TRBV7-2 with TRBJ2-2; D remains ambiguous. The CDR3 runs 13 residues. V was trimmed by 4 bases and J by 4 bases, leaving 7 bases between them. The germline V gene encodes CDR1 SGHTA and CDR2 FQGNSA. CDR3 amino acids: CASSYRTTGELFF. CDR3 DNA: TGTGCCAGCAGCTACAGAACCACCGGGGAGCTGTTTTTT.

A single count supports this clone. The CDR3 bases are TGTGCCAGCAGCTTATCTACAGGGGGGAAAGCTTTCTTT. Protein: CASSLSTGGKAFF. The J gene is TRBJ1-1, the V gene TRBV5-4; 8 bases are shared with TRBD1. Germline V lookup: CDR1 SGHNT, CDR2 YYREEE (reference sequence). With 2 bases clipped from V and 9 bases from J, the junction kept 6 bases outside the gene matches. The length of the CDR3 is 13 residues.

The CDR3 loop reads CATSPGQGAIRTRYTF. CDR3 sequence (DNA): TGTGCCACCAGCCCCGGACAGGGGGCGATTAGGACTCGCTACACCTTC. V and J are TRBV15 and TRBJ1-2; 11 bases are a match to TRBD1. Trimming took 5 bases from V and 9 from J; bases not matched to a gene: 14. Germline V lookup: CDR1 LNHNV, CDR2 YYDKDF (reference sequence). This CDR3 is 16 amino acids long.

With respect to this clone: The germline gene is not matched at one end of the junction; a read error may be the cause. This rearrangement joins TRBV27 to TRBJ2-1, with 9 nucleotides matching TRBD1. Germline V gene sequence: CDR1 MNHEY, CDR2 SMNVEV (reference sequence). CDR3 length: 12 residues. The CDR3 DNA reads as TGTGCCAGCAGTTTATTGGACAGGGGACTGCTCTTC. This sequence encodes CASSLLDRGLLF.

This chain joins TRBV18 and TRBJ1-5, with 8 bases that match TRBD1. The CDR3 runs 13 residues. Germline assignment: CDR1 KGHSH and CDR2 LQKENI. Germline trimming cut 10 bases from V and 7 bases from J; bases unmatched to any gene: 9. CDR3 protein: CATSQGARQPQHF. CDR3 DNA sequence: TGTGCCACCTCCCAGGGGGCAAGGCAGCCCCAGCATTTT.

V usage is TRBV5-6 and J usage is TRBJ1-2, with D uncertain. From germline, CDR1 is SGHDT and CDR2 YYEEEE. V shed 4 bases and J shed 3 bases, with 13 bases lying between them. The CDR3 consists of 14 residues. CDR3 sequence reads: CASSPATPYYGYTF. CDR3 nucleotides: TGTGCCAGCAGCCCGGCGACACCTTACTATGGCTACACCTTC. Variable domain in full (rest from reference TRBV5-6 and TRBJ1-2): DAGVTQSPTHLIKTRGQQVTLRCSPKSGHDTVSWYQQALGQGPQFIFQYYEEEERQRGNFPDRFSGHQFPNYSSELNVNALLLGDSALYLCASSPATPYYGYTFGSGTRLTVV.

The chain recombines TRBV19 with TRBJ1-3; 11 bases map to TRBD1. The germline CDR1 and CDR2 sequences are LNHDA and SQIVND (reference sequence). CDR3 size: 17 residues. The V and J ends lost 1 base and 3 bases, in that order; junction bases with no gene match: 5. The CDR3 DNA follows: TGTGCCAGTAGTATAGGCTGGACAGGGGGCGTTGGAAACACCATATATTTT. Translating gives CASSIGWTGGVGNTIYF.

Remarks on this clone: The junction departs from the called germline gene at one end, perhaps through a read error. Other DNA sequences within the sample encode an identical CDR3. The chain couples TRBV29-1 to TRBJ2-7; TRBD2 matches at 13 bases. This CDR3 region has 18 residues. Germline V gives CDR1 SQVTM, CDR2 ANQGSEA. CDR3 loop: CSVEDWTSGRNRQGEQYF. CDR3 nucleotides: TGCAGCGTTGAAGATTGGACTAGCGGGAGAAACCGCCAAGGGGAGCAATACTTC.

The DNA of the CDR3 is TGCAGCGTTGAGCCCCGGGGACTAGCGGGAGAGACCCAGTACTTC. It encodes CSVEPRGLAGETQYF. The chain has TRBV29-1 and TRBJ2-5; TRBD2 agrees at 12 bases. This CDR3 contains 15 residues. V shed 3 bases, J shed 4 bases, and the junction held 6 bases outside the gene matches. CDR1 is SQVTM, CDR2 ANQGSEA, per germline.

J is TRBJ1-1 and V is TRBV5-1, with 7 bases identical to TRBD1. Per germline, CDR1 SGHRS and CDR2 YFSETQ. The CDR3 contains 13 residues. V was pared by 4 bases and J by 3 bases, with 3 bases of the junction left unmatched. The DNA for the CDR3 is TGCGCCAGCAGCCATACAGGGGACACTGAAGCTTTCTTT. Translation gives CASSHTGDTEAFF.

The genes are TRBV28 and TRBJ1-5; TRBD1 is a possible D gene (5 bases). The CDR3 covers 14 residues. Germline assignment: CDR1 MDHEN and CDR2 SYDVKM. Trimming pared 5 bases from V and 8 bases from J, leaving 16 bases between. CDR3 coding DNA: TGTGCCAGCAGTAAACCGGGCTCAGGGAAGCCCCAGCATTTT. It is translated as CASSKPGSGKPQHF.

The chain recombines TRBV7-9 with TRBJ1-5; 10 bases map to TRBD1. The CDR3 length is 17 residues. Germline-derived CDR1 and CDR2 are SEHNR and FQNEAQ (reference sequence). Trimming cost V 1 base and J 3 bases; bases outside gene matches: 6. This chain's CDR3 is CASSLVGTGVFNQPQHF. CDR3 in DNA: TGTGCCAGCAGCTTAGTAGGGACAGGGGTTTTCAATCAGCCCCAGCATTTT.

The chain joins TRBV30 to TRBJ2-5; possible D gene TRBD2, 6 bases. Germline CDR1 and CDR2: GTSNPN and SVGIG (reference sequence). Trimming shortened V by 2 bases and J by 3 bases, and 16 bases separated the two germline ends. This CDR3 has 15 residues. CDR3 nucleotides: TGTGCCTGGAGTTTGAGGGGAGGACCGAAAGAGACCCAGTACTTC. It encodes CAWSLRGGPKETQYF.

V and J are TRBV5-1 and TRBJ1-1, with 7 bases lining up with TRBD1. The V gene end was trimmed by 5 bases and the J gene end by 5 bases; junction bases not matched to a gene: 9. CDR3 length equals 14 residues. In germline, CDR1 is SGHRS, CDR2 YFSETQ. The chain's CDR3 is CASSRQGVETEAFF. DNA of the CDR3: TGCGCCAGCAGTCGTCAGGGGGTCGAGACTGAAGCTTTCTTT.

The V call is TRBV7-9, the J call TRBJ2-3; D not certain. Germline V gives CDR1 SEHNR, CDR2 FQNEAQ (reference sequence). CDR3 length: 16 amino acids. V was cut by 1 base and J by 0 bases, with 11 bases left in between. The CDR3 region is CASSLGVSLSTDTQYF. The CDR3 DNA follows: TGTGCCAGCAGCTTAGGTGTAAGCCTTAGCACAGATACGCAGTATTTT.